The entry that follows covers one T cell receptor beta chain sequence. These data belong to a study of blood T cell repertoires in COVID-19. On the study more broadly: Sites across the United States, Italy and Spain contributed samples from acute and convalescent COVID-19. Nucleic acid was either cDNA or gDNA, and it came from T cells, B-cell-depleted T cells, or PBMCs.

The CDR3 covers 14 residues. Trimming took off 0 bases at V and 6 bases at J, with 10 bases between the two ends. CDR1 is SGHRS and CDR2 is YFSETQ in the germline V gene. In the authors' methods: Nucleated cell counts were estimated from reference gene primer amplification. The method was immunoSEQ multiplex PCR; TCRdb's version includes in-frame clones alone and lacks a portion of them. The D gene and trimming were derived from the DNA, and the V and J assignments and clone size from that table. Of approximately 140,000 clones listed, about three quarters are singletons. This TCR came from a man aged 45-65 years with acute or convalescent COVID-19. The sequenced sample was peripheral blood. This chain connects TRBV5-1 to TRBJ1-5, with a possible D match to TRBD1 (6 bases). The CDR3 DNA follows: TGCGCCAGCAGCTTGGAAGCAGGGGTTCAGCCCCAGCATTTT. Protein product: CASSLEAGVQPQHF. The variable domain in full, completed from reference TRBV5-1 and TRBJ1-5, reads KAGVTQTPRYLIKTRGQQVTLSCSPISGHRSVSWYQQTPGQGLQFLFEYFSETQRNKGNFPGRFSGRQFSNSRSEMNVSTLELGDSALYLCASSLEAGVQPQHFGDGTRLSIL.